Described below is a single T cell receptor beta chain sequence and its context. Enrolled through a virtual design, the participants were between roughly 18 and 100 years of age and came from under 30 US areas. Participants reported their clinical history, and cohort assignment relied on those reports. CDR3 length: 14 amino acids. Per germline, CDR1 MDHEN and CDR2 SYDVKM. The ends were cut back, 5 bases at V and 4 bases at J, with 14 bases in the middle. This specimen belongs to a study of blood T cell repertoires in COVID-19. In the authors' methods: Nucleated cell number was recorded as an estimate derived from reference gene primer amplification. Only in-frame clones appear in the TCRdb table, and some are missing; sequencing was by immunoSEQ multiplex PCR. That table furnishes V, J and clone size, whereas the DNA furnished D and trimming. The repertoire includes about 140,000 clones, over 70% of them detected once, and 11% sits in the top ten.

This chain uses TRBV28 with TRBJ1-1; D remains ambiguous. This clonotype originated in a man aged 55 to 70 who had recovered from COVID-19. Sequencing input: PBMCs or T cells enriched from blood (not recorded which). The CDR3, as DNA: TGTGCCAGCAGTAGGGAGGAATTAATCACTGAAGCTTTCTTT. Protein product: CASSREELITEAFF.